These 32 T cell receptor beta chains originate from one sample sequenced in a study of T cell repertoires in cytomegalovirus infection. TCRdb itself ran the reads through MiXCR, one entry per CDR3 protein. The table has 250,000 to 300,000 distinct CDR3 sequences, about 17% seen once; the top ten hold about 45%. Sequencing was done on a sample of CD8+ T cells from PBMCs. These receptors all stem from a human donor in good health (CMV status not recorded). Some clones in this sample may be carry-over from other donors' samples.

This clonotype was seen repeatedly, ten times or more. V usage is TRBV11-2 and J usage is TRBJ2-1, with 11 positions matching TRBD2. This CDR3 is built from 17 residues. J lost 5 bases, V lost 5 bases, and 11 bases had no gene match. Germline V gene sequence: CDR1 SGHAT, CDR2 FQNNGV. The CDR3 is CASSLTSGGRPNNEQFF. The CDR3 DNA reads TGTGCCAGCAGCCTTACTAGCGGGGGCAGACCTAACAATGAGCAGTTCTTC.

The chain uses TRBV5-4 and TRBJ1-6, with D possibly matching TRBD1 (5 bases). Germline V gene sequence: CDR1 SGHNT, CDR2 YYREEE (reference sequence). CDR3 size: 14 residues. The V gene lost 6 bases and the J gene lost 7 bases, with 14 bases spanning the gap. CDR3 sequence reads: CASNPTGGNSPLHF. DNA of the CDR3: TGTGCCAGCAACCCCACAGGAGGGAATTCACCCCTCCACTTT.

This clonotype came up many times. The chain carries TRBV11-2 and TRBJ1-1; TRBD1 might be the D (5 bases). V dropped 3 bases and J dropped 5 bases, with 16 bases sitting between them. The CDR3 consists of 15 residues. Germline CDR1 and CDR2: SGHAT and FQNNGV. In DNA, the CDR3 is TGTGCCAGCAGCTTGTTTCGGGAATCAGGGACTGAAGCTTTCTTT. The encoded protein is CASSLFRESGTEAFF.

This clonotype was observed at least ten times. In DNA, the CDR3 is TGTGCCAGCAGTATGGGATTACAGCCCCAGCATTTT. It yields the protein CASSMGLQPQHF. The V call is TRBV12-3 or TRBV12-4, the J call TRBJ1-5; D not resolved. The germline V and J ends were trimmed by 5 bases and 7 bases, with 9 bases remaining between them. The CDR3 has 12 amino acids.

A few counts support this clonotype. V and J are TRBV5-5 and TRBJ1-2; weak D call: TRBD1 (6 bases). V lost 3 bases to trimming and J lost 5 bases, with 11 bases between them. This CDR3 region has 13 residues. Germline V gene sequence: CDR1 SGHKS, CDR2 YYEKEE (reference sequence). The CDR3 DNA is TGTGCCAGCAGCTACCGACAGGAATATGGCTACACCTTC. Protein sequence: CASSYRQEYGYTF. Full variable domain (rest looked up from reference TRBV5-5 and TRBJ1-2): DAGVTQSPTHLIKTRGQQVTLRCSPISGHKSVSWYQQVLGQGPQFIFQYYEKEERGRGNFPDRFSARQFPNYSSELNVNALLLGDSALYLCASSYRQEYGYTFGSGTRLTVV.

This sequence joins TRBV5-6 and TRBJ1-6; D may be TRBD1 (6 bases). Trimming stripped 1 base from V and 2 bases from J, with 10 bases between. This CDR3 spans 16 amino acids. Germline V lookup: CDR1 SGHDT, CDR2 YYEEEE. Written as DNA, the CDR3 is TGTGCCAGCAGCTTGATGGGGGCCGCCTATAATTCACCCCTCCACTTT. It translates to CASSLMGAAYNSPLHF.

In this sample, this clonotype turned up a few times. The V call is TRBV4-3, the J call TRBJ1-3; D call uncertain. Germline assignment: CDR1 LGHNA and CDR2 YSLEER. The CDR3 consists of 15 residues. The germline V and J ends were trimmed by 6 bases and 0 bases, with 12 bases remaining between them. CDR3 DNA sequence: TGCGCCAGCAGTCCGGTCGTAACCTCTGGAAACACCATATATTTT. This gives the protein CASSPVVTSGNTIYF.

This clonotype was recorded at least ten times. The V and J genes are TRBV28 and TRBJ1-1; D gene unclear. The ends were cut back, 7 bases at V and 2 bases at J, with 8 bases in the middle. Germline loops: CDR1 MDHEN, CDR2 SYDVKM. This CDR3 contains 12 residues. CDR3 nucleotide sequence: TGTGCCAGCAAAAAGGATAACACTGAAGCTTTCTTT. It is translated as CASKKDNTEAFF.

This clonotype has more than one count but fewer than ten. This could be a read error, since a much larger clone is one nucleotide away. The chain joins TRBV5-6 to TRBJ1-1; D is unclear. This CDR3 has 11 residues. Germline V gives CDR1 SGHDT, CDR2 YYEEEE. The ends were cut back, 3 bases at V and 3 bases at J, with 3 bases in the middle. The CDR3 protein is CASSWDTEAFF. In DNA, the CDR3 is TGTGCCAGCAGCTGGGACACTGAAGCTTTCTTT.

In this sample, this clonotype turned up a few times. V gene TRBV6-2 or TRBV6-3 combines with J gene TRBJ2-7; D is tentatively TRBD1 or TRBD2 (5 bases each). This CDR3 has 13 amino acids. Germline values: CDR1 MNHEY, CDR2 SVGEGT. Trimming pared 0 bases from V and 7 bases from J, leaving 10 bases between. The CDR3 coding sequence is TGTGCCAGCAGTTACTCGTGGGGGAAAGAGCAGTACTTC. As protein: CASSYSWGKEQYF.

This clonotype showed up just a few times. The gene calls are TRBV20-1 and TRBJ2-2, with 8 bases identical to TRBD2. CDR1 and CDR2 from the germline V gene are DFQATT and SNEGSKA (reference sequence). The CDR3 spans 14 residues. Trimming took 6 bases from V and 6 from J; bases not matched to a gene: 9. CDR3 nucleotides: TGCAGTGCAACGCGGGGGGCTGTATCCGGGGAGCTGTTTTTT. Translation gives CSATRGAVSGELFF.

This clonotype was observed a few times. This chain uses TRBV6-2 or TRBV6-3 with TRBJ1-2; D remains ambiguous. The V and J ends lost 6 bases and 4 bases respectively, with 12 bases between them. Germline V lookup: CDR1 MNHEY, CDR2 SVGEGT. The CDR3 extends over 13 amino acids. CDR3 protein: CASSPGRTYGYTF. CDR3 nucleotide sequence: TGTGCCAGCAGCCCGGGCCGTACCTATGGCTACACCTTC.

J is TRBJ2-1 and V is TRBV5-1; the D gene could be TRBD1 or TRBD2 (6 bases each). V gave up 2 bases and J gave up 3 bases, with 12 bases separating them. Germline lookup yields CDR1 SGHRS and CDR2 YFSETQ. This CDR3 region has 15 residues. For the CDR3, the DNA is TGCGCCAGCAGCTTAGACGGGGGCGGCTACAATGAGCAGTTCTTC. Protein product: CASSLDGGGYNEQFF.

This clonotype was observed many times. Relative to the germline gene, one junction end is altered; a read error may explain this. CDR3 coding DNA: TGCAGTGCCAGAGACAGTATCTTCGTGACTGAAGCTTTCTTT. Encoded protein: CSARDSIFVTEAFF. The genes are TRBV20-1 and TRBJ1-1, with a possible D match to TRBD1 (5 bases). The CDR3 length is 14 residues. Germline values: CDR1 DFQATT, CDR2 SNEGSKA (reference sequence).

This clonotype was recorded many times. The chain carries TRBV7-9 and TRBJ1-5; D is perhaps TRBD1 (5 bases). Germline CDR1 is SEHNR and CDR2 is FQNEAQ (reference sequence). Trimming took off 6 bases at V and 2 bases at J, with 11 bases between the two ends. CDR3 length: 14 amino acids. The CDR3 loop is CASSYPGRNQPQHF. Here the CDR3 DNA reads TGTGCCAGCAGTTACCCGGGGCGCAATCAGCCCCAGCATTTT.

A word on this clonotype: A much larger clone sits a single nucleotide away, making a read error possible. The DNA of the CDR3 is TGTGCCAGCAGCTTAGAAGAAGGGGGCGCAGATCGCCCCCTCCACTTT. Its protein is CASSLEEGGADRPLHF. This chain uses TRBV7-8 with TRBJ1-6, with 7 bases identical to TRBD1. V lost 1 base, J lost 13 bases, and 13 bases stayed unmatched. Germline V gene lookup returns CDR1 SGHVS and CDR2 FQNEAQ. The CDR3 contains 16 residues.

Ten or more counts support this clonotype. For the CDR3, the DNA is TGTGCCAGCAGCCAGCGGGGGGCATCCTACGAGCAGTACTTC. The encoded protein is CASSQRGASYEQYF. This sequence joins TRBV7-8 and TRBJ2-7, with 9 bases that match TRBD2. The CDR3 has 14 residues. CDR1 is SGHVS, CDR2 FQNEAQ, per germline. The V and J ends lost 5 bases and 1 base, in that order; junction bases with no gene match: 3.

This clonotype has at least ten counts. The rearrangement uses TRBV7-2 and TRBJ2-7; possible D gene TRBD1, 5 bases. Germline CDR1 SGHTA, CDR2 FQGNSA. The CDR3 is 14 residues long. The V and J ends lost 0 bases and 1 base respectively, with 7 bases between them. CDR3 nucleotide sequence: TGTGCCAGCAGCTTAGCCGACAGATCCTACGAGCAGTACTTC. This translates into CASSLADRSYEQYF.

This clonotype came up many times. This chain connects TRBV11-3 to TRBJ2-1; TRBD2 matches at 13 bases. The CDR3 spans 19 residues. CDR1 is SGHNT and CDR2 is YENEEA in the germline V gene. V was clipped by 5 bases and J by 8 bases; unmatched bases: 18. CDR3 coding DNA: TGTGCCAGCAGCGGGGGACTAGCGGGACAGGGTCTCGAGGGGGATGAGCAGTTCTTC. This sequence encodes CASSGGLAGQGLEGDEQFF. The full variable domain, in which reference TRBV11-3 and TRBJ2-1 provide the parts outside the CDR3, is EAGVVQSPRYKIIEKKQPVAFWCNPISGHNTLYWYLQNLGQGPELLIRYENEEAVDDSQLPKDRFSAERLKGVDSTLKIQPAELGDSAVYLCASSGGLAGQGLEGDEQFFGPGTRLTVL.

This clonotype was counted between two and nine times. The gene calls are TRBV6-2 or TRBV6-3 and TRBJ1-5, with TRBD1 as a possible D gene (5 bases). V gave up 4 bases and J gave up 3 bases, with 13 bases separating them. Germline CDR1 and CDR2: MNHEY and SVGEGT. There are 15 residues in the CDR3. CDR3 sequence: CASSLKRDPNQPQHF. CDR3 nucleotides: TGTGCCAGCAGTTTAAAACGGGACCCCAATCAGCCCCAGCATTTT.

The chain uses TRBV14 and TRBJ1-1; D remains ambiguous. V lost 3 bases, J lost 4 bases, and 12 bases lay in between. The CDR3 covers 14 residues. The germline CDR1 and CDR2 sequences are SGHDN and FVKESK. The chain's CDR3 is CASSHIPGSTEAFF. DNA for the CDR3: TGTGCCAGCAGCCACATTCCGGGGAGCACTGAAGCTTTCTTT.

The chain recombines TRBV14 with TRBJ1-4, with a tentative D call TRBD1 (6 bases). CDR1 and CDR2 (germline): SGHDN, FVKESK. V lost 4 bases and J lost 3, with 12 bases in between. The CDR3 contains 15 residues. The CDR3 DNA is TGTGCCAGCAGCCCCGTGGGGGCACCTAATGAAAAACTGTTTTTT. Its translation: CASSPVGAPNEKLFF.

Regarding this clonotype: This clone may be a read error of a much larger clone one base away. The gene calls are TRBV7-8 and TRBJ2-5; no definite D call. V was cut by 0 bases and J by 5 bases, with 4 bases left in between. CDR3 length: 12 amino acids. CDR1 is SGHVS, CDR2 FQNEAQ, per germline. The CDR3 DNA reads TGTGCCAGCAGCTTAGCTATCGAGACCCAGTACTTC. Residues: CASSLAIETQYF.

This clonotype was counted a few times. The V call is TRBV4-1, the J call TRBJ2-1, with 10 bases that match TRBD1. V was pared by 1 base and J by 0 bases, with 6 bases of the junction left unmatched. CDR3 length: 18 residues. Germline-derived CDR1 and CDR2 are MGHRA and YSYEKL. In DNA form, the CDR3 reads TGCGCCAGCAGCCAAGCGGGACAGGGGTCCCCCTCCTACAATGAGCAGTTCTTC. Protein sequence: CASSQAGQGSPSYNEQFF.

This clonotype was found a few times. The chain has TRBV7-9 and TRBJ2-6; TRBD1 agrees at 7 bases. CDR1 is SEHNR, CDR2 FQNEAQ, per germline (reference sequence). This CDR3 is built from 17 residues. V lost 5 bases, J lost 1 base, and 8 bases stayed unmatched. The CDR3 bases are TGTGCCAGCAGCCCCCGACAGGGTATTTCTGGGGCCAACGTCCTGACTTTC. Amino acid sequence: CASSPRQGISGANVLTF.

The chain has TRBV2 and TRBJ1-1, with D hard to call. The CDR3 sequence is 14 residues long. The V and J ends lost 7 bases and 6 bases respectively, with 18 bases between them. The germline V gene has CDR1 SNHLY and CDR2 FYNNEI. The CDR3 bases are TGTGCCAGCAATTTGGTGGTGGAAGCCCCTGAAGCTTTCTTT. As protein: CASNLVVEAPEAFF.

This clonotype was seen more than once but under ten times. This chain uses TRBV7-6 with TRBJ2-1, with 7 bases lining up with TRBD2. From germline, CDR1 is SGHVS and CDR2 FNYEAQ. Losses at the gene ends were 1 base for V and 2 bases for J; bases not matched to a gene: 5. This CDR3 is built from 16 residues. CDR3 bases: TGTGCCAGCAGCTTAGTGACGGGGGGTACCTACAATGAGCAGTTCTTC. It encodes CASSLVTGGTYNEQFF.

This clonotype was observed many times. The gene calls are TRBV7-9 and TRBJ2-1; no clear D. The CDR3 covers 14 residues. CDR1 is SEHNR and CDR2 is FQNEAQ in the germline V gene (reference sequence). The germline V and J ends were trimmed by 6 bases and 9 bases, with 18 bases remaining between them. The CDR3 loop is CASRPDSGASEQFF. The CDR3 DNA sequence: TGTGCCAGCAGACCAGATTCAGGAGCGAGTGAGCAGTTCTTC.

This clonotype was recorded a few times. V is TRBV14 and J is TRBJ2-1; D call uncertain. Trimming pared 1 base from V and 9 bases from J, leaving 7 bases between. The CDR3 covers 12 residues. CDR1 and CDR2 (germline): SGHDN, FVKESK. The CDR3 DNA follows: TGTGCCAGCAGCCAAGGTTTCGGTGAGCAGTTCTTC. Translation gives CASSQGFGEQFF.

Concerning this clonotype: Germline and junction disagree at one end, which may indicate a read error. CDR3 sequence: CATSRDWSNVAF. The CDR3 DNA follows: TGTGCCACCAGCAGGGATTGGAGTAACGTCGCCTTC. The chain combines TRBV15 with TRBJ1-2, with D uncertain. Germline CDR1 and CDR2: LNHNV and YYDKDF (reference sequence). The CDR3 extends over 12 amino acids.

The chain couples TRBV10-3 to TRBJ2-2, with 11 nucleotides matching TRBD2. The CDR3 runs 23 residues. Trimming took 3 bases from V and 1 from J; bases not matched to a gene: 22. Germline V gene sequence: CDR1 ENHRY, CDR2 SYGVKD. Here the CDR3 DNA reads TGTGCCATCAGTGAATGGTTAGCGTCGGGACTAGCGGTAACGGAAAAGAACACCGGGGAGCTGTTTTTT. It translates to CAISEWLASGLAVTEKNTGELFF.

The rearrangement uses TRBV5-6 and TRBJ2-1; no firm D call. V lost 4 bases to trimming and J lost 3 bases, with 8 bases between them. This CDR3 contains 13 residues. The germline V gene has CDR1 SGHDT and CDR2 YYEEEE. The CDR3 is CASSIDIYNEQFF. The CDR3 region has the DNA TGTGCCAGCAGCATAGACATCTACAATGAGCAGTTCTTC.